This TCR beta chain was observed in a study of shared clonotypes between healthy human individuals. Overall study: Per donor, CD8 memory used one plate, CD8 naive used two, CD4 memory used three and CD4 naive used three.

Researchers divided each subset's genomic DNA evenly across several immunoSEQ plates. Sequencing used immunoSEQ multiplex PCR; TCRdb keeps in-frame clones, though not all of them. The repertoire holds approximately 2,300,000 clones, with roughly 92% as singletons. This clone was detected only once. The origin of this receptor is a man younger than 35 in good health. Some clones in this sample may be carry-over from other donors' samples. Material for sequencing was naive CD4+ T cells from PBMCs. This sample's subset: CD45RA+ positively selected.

CDR3 region: CASGGAAGWFF. The DNA of the CDR3 is TGTGCCAGCGGGGGTGCAGCAGGGTGGTTCTTC. This chain connects TRBV19 to TRBJ2-1; D may be TRBD2 (6 bases). Trimming removed 9 bases at V and 15 bases at J, with 18 bases between. The CDR3 extends over 11 amino acids. The germline V gene encodes CDR1 LNHDA and CDR2 SQIVND (reference sequence). Based on the CDR3 plus reference TRBV19 and TRBJ2-1, the full variable domain is DGGITQSPKYLFRKEGQNVTLSCEQNLNHDAMYWYRQDPGQGLRLIYYSQIVNDFQKGDIAEGYSVSREKKESFPLTVTSAQKNPTAFYLCASGGAAGWFFGPGTRLTVL.